The next 20 T cell receptor beta chains were all read from a single sample in a study of CD8 T cells in ankylosing spondylitis. Points from the study as a whole: What appeared characteristic of ankylosing spondylitis blood was a TCR beta motif of fewer than ten highly homologous variants.

Their cognate antigens are unknown. TCRdb analysed the 5' RACE reads with MiXCR anew, one entry per CDR3 protein. The repertoire holds just under 550,000 distinct CDR3 sequences, with about 13% as singletons. Sample: blood, either unsorted or a sorted T cell fraction (not recorded which). The receptors were gathered from a male donor with ankylosing spondylitis.

This sequence joins TRBV12-3 or TRBV12-4 and TRBJ2-1, with TRBD1 matching 7 bases. There are 15 residues in the CDR3. V lost 4 bases, J lost 4 bases, and 7 bases stayed unmatched. This chain's CDR3 is CASSWFGTVYNEQFF. CDR3 coding DNA: TGTGCCAGCAGTTGGTTCGGGACAGTTTACAATGAGCAGTTCTTC.

There are a few counts of this clonotype. This chain links TRBV6-5 with TRBJ2-5; D is possibly TRBD1 (5 bases). The germline V gene encodes CDR1 MNHEY and CDR2 SVGAGI. The CDR3 spans 15 residues. Trimming left V 2 bases short and J 5 bases short, with 15 bases between. The CDR3 loop reads CASSYGSGYGETQYF. In DNA, the CDR3 is TGTGCCAGCAGTTACGGTTCAGGGTATGGTGAGACCCAGTACTTC.

The rearrangement joins TRBV24-1 to TRBJ2-1; a weak D match, TRBD2 (5 bases). Germline V gives CDR1 KGHDR, CDR2 SFDVKD. There are 15 residues in the CDR3. With 3 bases removed from V and 0 bases from J, the gap between germline ends came to 8 bases. The CDR3 coding sequence is TGTGCCACCAGTGATCGGGAAAGCTCCTACAATGAGCAGTTCTTC. Translation: CATSDRESSYNEQFF.

The rearrangement links TRBV20-1 to TRBJ1-6; unclear D gene. The CDR3 totals 15 residues. The germline CDR1 and CDR2 sequences are DFQATT and SNEGSKA (reference sequence). V was clipped by 3 bases and J by 8 bases, with 17 bases between them. CDR3 residues: CSASPGRILDSPLHF. The CDR3 nucleotides are TGCAGTGCTAGCCCCGGACGTATTCTGGATTCACCCCTCCACTTT.

The chain joins TRBV25-1 to TRBJ2-1; TRBD2 matches 12 bases. Unmatched junction bases numbered 7, after V lost 7 bases and J lost 15 bases. The CDR3 totals 12 residues. Germline CDR1 reads MGHDK; CDR2 reads SYGVNS. The chain's CDR3 is CASISSGREGFF. The CDR3, as DNA: TGTGCCAGCATCTCTAGCGGGAGGGAGGGGTTCTTC.

This clonotype was seen a handful of times. The rearrangement links TRBV6-2 or TRBV6-3 to TRBJ2-7; D assignment may be TRBD1 or TRBD2 (5 bases each). The V gene lost 6 bases and the J gene lost 6 bases, with 12 bases spanning the gap. This CDR3 has 12 amino acids. Germline values: CDR1 MNHEY, CDR2 SVGEGT. The CDR3: CASRGVGAEQYF. CDR3 bases: TGTGCCAGCAGGGGGGTTGGGGCCGAGCAGTACTTC.

This clonotype was recorded a few times. CDR3 nucleotides: TGTGCCAGCAGTTTAGTAGCAGGGAGGCATGGCTACACCTTC. The encoded protein is CASSLVAGRHGYTF. The chain links TRBV12-3 or TRBV12-4 to TRBJ1-2; maybe TRBD1 (5 bases). Trimming removed 1 base from V and 6 bases from J, with 12 bases in between. The CDR3 spans 14 residues.

This clonotype showed up just a few times. The chain couples TRBV7-2 to TRBJ2-1; TRBD1 is a possible D gene (5 bases). This CDR3 spans 15 amino acids. The germline V gene encodes CDR1 SGHTA and CDR2 FQGNSA. V lost 1 base and J lost 6, with 13 bases in between. The CDR3 DNA reads as TGTGCCAGCAGCTTAGTGGCAGGGCCCCTCAATGAGCAGTTCTTC. This translates into CASSLVAGPLNEQFF.

This clonotype has at least ten counts. The chain carries TRBV28 and TRBJ2-3, with 12 bases matching TRBD2. V trimming: 9 bases; J trimming: 2 bases; junction bases outside the gene matches: 6. The CDR3 length is 15 residues. Germline V gives CDR1 MDHEN, CDR2 SYDVKM. This CDR3 is CASLLAGGATDTQYF. The CDR3 nucleotides are TGTGCCAGTTTACTAGCGGGAGGTGCCACAGATACGCAGTATTTT.

The V gene is TRBV27, the J gene TRBJ2-7; tentative D call: TRBD1 (5 bases). Deletions cut 5 bases from V and 6 bases from J, with 17 bases between. Germline CDR1 and CDR2: MNHEY and SMNVEV (reference sequence). This CDR3 has 14 amino acids. CDR3 nucleotides: TGTGCCAGCAGTGGGTGGCTAGGGGCTGGCGAGCAGTACGTC. Protein product: CASSGWLGAGEQYV.

The V call is TRBV5-1, the J call TRBJ2-1; 11 positions agree with TRBD1. The CDR3 spans 16 residues. Per germline, CDR1 SGHRS and CDR2 YFSETQ. After removal of 1 base from V and 2 bases from J, the junction contained 2 bases not matched to a gene. The CDR3 DNA reads TGCGCCAGCAGCTTGTCGGGACAGGGGGCCTACAATGAGCAGTTCTTC. Protein: CASSLSGQGAYNEQFF.

The chain recombines TRBV19 with TRBJ1-2, with 8 bases aligning to TRBD1. Losses at the gene ends were 5 bases for V and 13 bases for J; bases not matched to a gene: 12. Germline V gene lookup returns CDR1 LNHDA and CDR2 SQIVND (reference sequence). The CDR3 is 13 amino acids. The CDR3 nucleotides are TGTGCCAGTAGTGGAGACAGGGGACGCGCTTTCACCTTC. Its translation: CASSGDRGRAFTF. Based on the CDR3 plus reference TRBV19 and TRBJ1-2, the full variable domain is DGGITQSPKYLFRKEGQNVTLSCEQNLNHDAMYWYRQDPGQGLRLIYYSQIVNDFQKGDIAEGYSVSREKKESFPLTVTSAQKNPTAFYLCASSGDRGRAFTFGSGTRLTVV.

This clonotype has more than one count but fewer than ten. The rearrangement joins TRBV30 to TRBJ2-1, with D possibly matching TRBD1 (6 bases). This CDR3 is built from 14 residues. The ends were cut back, 4 bases at V and 4 bases at J, with 14 bases in the middle. CDR1 and CDR2 from the germline V gene are GTSNPN and SVGIG (reference sequence). As DNA, the CDR3 is TGTGCCTGGAAGTCGACAGGTGGTTACAATGAGCAGTTCTTC. Protein: CAWKSTGGYNEQFF.

At least ten counts were recorded for this clonotype. This chain connects TRBV20-1 to TRBJ1-4; possible D gene TRBD1, 6 bases. V lost 0 bases and J 8 bases, leaving 16 bases between the germline ends. Germline values: CDR1 DFQATT, CDR2 SNEGSKA (reference sequence). This CDR3 is 15 amino acids long. The CDR3 reads CSARDIRDIFEKLFF. Here the CDR3 DNA reads TGCAGTGCTAGAGATATAAGGGACATCTTCGAAAAACTGTTTTTT.

V and J are TRBV5-1 and TRBJ1-1; the D is unclear. This CDR3 spans 14 amino acids. Trimming left V 1 base short and J 5 bases short, with 12 bases between. Per germline, CDR1 SGHRS and CDR2 YFSETQ. The CDR3 loop is CASSLIQTGTEAFF. The CDR3 nucleotides read TGCGCCAGCAGCTTGATTCAAACGGGAACTGAAGCTTTCTTT.

This clonotype showed up many times. V gene TRBV7-2 combines with J gene TRBJ2-4; 8 positions match TRBD1. CDR3 length: 14 residues. V shed 5 bases, J shed 9 bases, and the junction held 9 bases outside the gene matches. Germline-derived CDR1 and CDR2 are SGHTA and FQGNSA. The CDR3 nucleotides read TGTGCCAGCAGCCCGCCCGGACAGGGAGGCATTCAGTACTTC. It is translated as CASSPPGQGGIQYF.

This clonotype was observed a few times. V gene TRBV29-1 combines with J gene TRBJ1-2, with 8 bases fitting TRBD1. The junction had 3 bases not matched to a gene; V was cut back by 4 bases and J by 8 bases. Germline assignment: CDR1 SQVTM and CDR2 ANQGSEA. The CDR3 is made up of 11 amino acids. The CDR3 DNA sequence: TGCAGCGTTGGCAGGGGGCAAGGCTACACCTTC. It specifies CSVGRGQGYTF.

This clonotype was observed a handful of times. The chain combines TRBV5-1 with TRBJ2-3; the D is unclear. Germline CDR1 is SGHRS and CDR2 is YFSETQ. The CDR3 is 13 residues long. V lost 3 bases, J lost 3 bases, and 8 bases lay in between. CDR3 sequence (DNA): TGCGCCAGCAGCTCACAGCAGACAGATACGCAGTATTTT. It is translated as CASSSQQTDTQYF.

This clonotype was seen a handful of times. This chain links TRBV5-1 with TRBJ1-1; D unresolved. This CDR3 is built from 12 residues. CDR1 and CDR2 from the germline V gene are SGHRS and YFSETQ. Between the trimmed V and J ends, which lost 5 bases and 2 bases, there was a span of 7 bases. The CDR3 spells CASSQFNTEAFF. The DNA of the CDR3 is TGCGCCAGCAGTCAATTCAACACTGAAGCTTTCTTT.

The genes are TRBV10-2 and TRBJ1-1; 7 bases align to TRBD1. Trimming removed 6 bases from V and 3 bases from J; junction bases left unmatched: 10. The CDR3 totals 15 residues. Per germline, CDR1 WSHSY and CDR2 SAAADI. The CDR3 region is CASRLGQPTDTEAFF. In DNA form, the CDR3 reads TGCGCCAGCAGACTGGGACAGCCGACCGACACTGAAGCTTTCTTT.